Below, one TCR beta chain is given with its context. The antigen remains undetermined. V lost 2 bases, J lost 4 bases, and 6 bases lay in between. The CDR3 length is 14 residues. In germline, CDR1 is SGHTA, CDR2 FQGNSA. These data come from a study of Ad26.COV2.S vaccination and SARS-CoV-2 variants. This sample's treatment: 19 received Ad26.COV2.S at low or high dose, single or two shots; 5 received placebo; per-sample allocation not given. Sampling happened 63 days after the first vaccine or placebo injection. Regarding the study as a whole: People given the vaccine had a wider spike-specific TCR breadth than placebo recipients did. Comparable non-spike TCR breadth was observed in vaccine and placebo recipients.

Profiling relied on immunoSEQ multiplex PCR, and the TCRdb table lists in-frame clones only, not all of them. The sample includes around 450,000 clones, approximately 89% of them seen just once. The chain uses TRBV7-2 and TRBJ1-6, with no clear D. This material consisted of peripheral blood, taken in a trial of Ad26.COV2.S vaccine versus placebo. The receptor was derived from a person aged 18-65 years who received the Ad26.COV2.S COVID-19 vaccine or a placebo. The CDR3 protein is CASSLMVYNSPLHF. The CDR3 nucleotides are TGTGCCAGCAGCTTAATGGTGTATAATTCACCCCTCCACTTT.